The 8 T cell receptor beta chains below all came from one sample that was sequenced in a study of T-cell reconstitution after alpha-beta-depleted transplantation in children. For TCRbeta, the library was prepared with unique molecular identifiers. TCRdb fed the PCR reads into MiXCR, producing one record per CDR3 protein. The repertoire has hundreds of thousands of distinct CDR3 sequences, around 13% of them found once; the top ten carry about 2.2%. Sequencing was performed on PBMCs, mostly from graft donor cells, taken 360 days after TCRalphabeta/CD19-depleted stem cell transplant. These TCRs come from a male patient between 5 and 17 years old who had a stem cell transplant for acute myeloid leukemia, so the T cells may come from the graft donor.

Only a few counts were recorded for this clonotype. The CDR3: CASSQLAGFSTDTQYF. DNA of the CDR3: TGTGCCAGCAGCCAATTAGCGGGATTCTCCACAGATACGCAGTATTTT. V usage is TRBV3-1 and J usage is TRBJ2-3; 8 nucleotides align to TRBD2. The trim removed 2 bases at V and 2 bases at J, leaving 6 bases unmatched. The CDR3 spans 16 residues. Germline V CDR1 and CDR2: LGHDT, YNNKEL (reference sequence).

This clonotype was seen at least ten times. The chain recombines TRBV12-3 or TRBV12-4 with TRBJ1-1; D possibly corresponds to TRBD1 (5 bases). The CDR3 has 13 residues. The V end was cut by 6 bases, the J end by 1 base, with 9 bases between. The chain's CDR3 is CASRGTGNTEAFF. For the CDR3, the DNA is TGTGCCAGCAGAGGGACGGGGAACACTGAAGCTTTCTTT.

Ten or more counts support this clonotype. The rearrangement uses TRBV3-1 and TRBJ2-1, with no clear D. V gave up 0 bases and J gave up 8 bases, with 5 bases separating them. This CDR3 comprises 12 residues. Per the germline V gene, CDR1 is LGHDT and CDR2 is YNNKEL (reference sequence). CDR3 loop: CASSQDRDEQFF. The CDR3 nucleotides read TGTGCCAGCAGCCAAGATCGCGATGAGCAGTTCTTC.

The chain has TRBV12-3 or TRBV12-4 and TRBJ1-1; TRBD1 agrees at 7 bases. The CDR3 runs 11 residues. The ends lost 8 bases at V and 5 bases at J; junction bases unmatched: 2. The CDR3 region is CASAGGTEAFF. CDR3 nucleotides: TGTGCCAGCGCAGGGGGGACTGAAGCTTTCTTT.

V and J are TRBV5-5 and TRBJ1-5, with D possibly being TRBD1 (6 bases). Germline CDR1 is SGHKS and CDR2 is YYEKEE (reference sequence). The length of the CDR3 is 15 residues. The V and J ends lost 1 base and 9 bases respectively, with 17 bases between them. The chain's CDR3 is CASSLMTGTSGPQHF. CDR3 nucleotides: TGTGCCAGCAGCTTGATGACAGGCACCTCAGGGCCCCAGCATTTT.

This sequence joins TRBV18 and TRBJ2-1, with a tentative D call TRBD2 (6 bases). CDR1 is KGHSH and CDR2 is LQKENI in the germline V gene. V lost 6 bases and J lost 4, with 40 bases in between. The CDR3 is 23 amino acids. The CDR3 DNA reads TGTGCCAGCTCCCAATCGGTGAGCCCCGGTGAGGGACTTGGATATCCGGTATACAATGAGCAGTTCTTC. It is translated as CASSQSVSPGEGLGYPVYNEQFF.

The J gene is TRBJ1-2, the V gene TRBV20-1; 7 bases align to TRBD1. The CDR3 is 12 residues long. Per germline, CDR1 DFQATT and CDR2 SNEGSKA (reference sequence). The J segment lost 5 bases and the V segment lost 5 bases, leaving 5 bases of the junction unmatched. CDR3 protein: CSAYQTGYGYTF. The CDR3 DNA sequence: TGCAGTGCTTACCAGACAGGGTATGGCTACACCTTC.

This clonotype was detected a few times. The gene calls are TRBV6-2 or TRBV6-3 and TRBJ2-5, with TRBD1 identical over 8 bases. Germline values: CDR1 MNHEY, CDR2 SVGEGT. The CDR3 totals 20 residues. Trimming removed 2 bases from V and 2 bases from J; junction bases left unmatched: 19. The DNA for the CDR3 is TGTGCCAGCAGTTACGGTACCAACAGGGGGGTCGGACTCGCTCAAGAGACCCAGTACTTC. Protein sequence: CASSYGTNRGVGLAQETQYF.